The clone carrying this T cell receptor (beta chain) was detected only a few times. Its antigen is unknown. This specimen comes from a study of beta chain features in type 1 diabetes. Study results and caveats: Shortening that was moderate but significant affected the TCRB CDR3s of Type 1 diabetes patients in all four CD4+ subsets.

The CDR3 totals 16 residues. CDR1 SGDLS and CDR2 YYNGEE come from the germline V gene. The trim removed 4 bases at V and 2 bases at J, leaving 7 bases unmatched. Every isolated RNA sample was fully reverse transcribed, so sequencing captured expressed TCRB transcripts. The assay was immunoSEQ multiplex PCR, and TCRdb's table has in-frame clones only and misses some. The profile shows a few hundred thousand clones, around 16% of them singletons. V usage is TRBV9 and J usage is TRBJ1-2; 11 nucleotides line up with TRBD1. Sequenced: naive CD4+ T cells from blood. This sequence originates from a man between 18 and 35 years old with type 1 diabetes. The CDR3 here is CASSISRTGGNYGYTF. DNA for the CDR3: TGTGCCAGCAGCATCTCTAGGACAGGGGGCAACTATGGCTACACCTTC.